Listed below are T cell receptor beta chains from one sample, sequenced in a study of cytomegalovirus exposure and HLA in healthy donors. Profiled with immunoSEQ multiplex PCR; TCRdb holds only in-frame clones, not every one. The sample consists of 200,000 to 250,000 clones, roughly 80% of them appearing once. Material: PBMCs. These receptors were obtained from a girl under 10 years old in good health and CMV-seronegative. The CDR3 runs from the conserved cysteine through the conserved F or W.

TRBJ2-3	TRBV6-1	CASSTGGAGGDTQYF
TRBJ2-1	TRBV5-4	CASSWGGGLAGGREQFF
TRBJ2-2	TRBV5-6	CASSPTSGRPTGELFF
TRBJ2-2	TRBV6-5	CASSSGGPRELFF
TRBJ2-1	TRBV19	CASSWTSGSEQFF
TRBJ2-1	TRBV7-2	CASSSGQGAREFF
TRBJ2-3	TRBV7-9	CASSFSYGRGTDTQYF
TRBJ2-7	TRBV18	CASSPLPQTSSDEQYF
TRBJ2-7	TRBV7-9	CASSSGRGEQYF
TRBJ1-1	TRBV19	CATTIRGPRGGTEAFF
TRBJ2-7	TRBV9	CASSVEEYDRQYF
TRBJ2-7	TRBV12-5	CASGRTSDSYEQYF
TRBJ1-3	TRBV6-6	CASSYSGGYEGNTIYF
TRBJ2-5	TRBV9	CASSVGLAGYVGETQYF
TRBJ2-6	TRBV5-4	CASSHPNGQGAVGANVLTF
TRBJ1-2	TRBV19	CASRFPGGRENGYTF
TRBJ1-1	TRBV6-5	CASRGEGKAEAFF
TRBJ1-5	TRBV19	CASSIGVYSNQPQHF
TRBJ2-7	TRBV10-3	CASRAGGGPAEQYF
TRBJ2-5	TRBV5-1	CASSSRDRGRETQYF
TRBJ2-1	TRBV6-1	CASSLTVDSYNEQFF
TRBJ1-2	TRBV27	CASSTGGNGYTF
TRBJ1-2	TRBV10-3	CAISGHGYGYTF
TRBJ1-1	TRBV9	CASRDGTGETEAFF
TRBJ1-6	TRBV6-1	CASSERDRDRAFYNSPLHF
TRBJ1-1	TRBV19	CASTPGQGVFF
TRBJ2-2	TRBV6-1	CASSELGNTGELFF
TRBJ2-7	TRBV29-1	CSVATGYEQYF
TRBJ1-5	TRBV27	CASSPGRKNQPQHF
TRBJ2-6	TRBV6-5	CASRPGESGANVLTF
TRBJ1-1	TRBV6-5	CASRIGQSNTEAFF
TRBJ1-3	TRBV9	CASTEAGAIGNTIYF
TRBJ1-5	TRBV12-5	CASGPPRSNQPQHF
TRBJ2-7	TRBV2	CASSLTGGYYEQYF
TRBJ1-6	TRBV30	CARKHGIGGVDRNSPLHF
TRBJ2-3	TRBV6-5	CASSLQGLNTQYF
TRBJ2-5	TRBV6-1	CASSSGTQETQYF
TRBJ2-7	TRBV13	CASSLTGALTSYEQYF
TRBJ1-2	TRBV18	CASSKTGANYGYTF
TRBJ1-2	TRBV9	CASSPTGPGEGTF
TRBJ1-1	TRBV7-5	CVRSLVELGSAEGEAFF
TRBJ1-2	TRBV19	CASSLRQGSGYTF
TRBJ2-7	TRBV7-9	CASSLHASATNEQYF
TRBJ1-4	TRBV27	CASSFRGSEKLFF
TRBJ1-2	TRBV5-6	CASSLEGQGRNGYTF
TRBJ1-1	TRBV19	CASSPGEGEAFF
TRBJ2-3	TRBV5-1	CASSGLGTAMGDTQYF
TRBJ2-1	TRBV7-9	CASSSWTNYNEQFF
TRBJ2-3	TRBV19	CASSIGGRPSTDTQYF
TRBJ1-1	TRBV5-6	CASLGAPLNTEAFF
TRBJ2-7	TRBV7-9	CASSFFSSYEQYF
TRBJ2-2	TRBV9	CASSVAQGYWNTGELFF
TRBJ2-3	TRBV6-5	CATGDSTDTQYF
TRBJ2-7	TRBV9	CASSVQGDSYEQYF
TRBJ2-1	TRBV6-6	CASRNGQGVSYNEQFF
TRBJ2-1	TRBV5-6	CASSWGQGNKNEQFF
TRBJ2-7	TRBV6-5	CASRALAGAPSEQYF
TRBJ1-5	TRBV6-4	CASSDSILFVGTPTYSNQPQHF
TRBJ2-7	TRBV19	CASSPGTGVSYEQYF